Reported below is one T cell receptor (beta chain). No antigen is known for it. These data belong to a study of T-cell reconstitution after alpha-beta-depleted transplantation in children. This CDR3 has 17 amino acids. The germline gives CDR1 SGHRS, CDR2 YFSETQ. Germline trimming cut 4 bases from V and 8 bases from J; bases unmatched to any gene: 13. Unique molecular identifiers were incorporated during preparation of the TCRbeta library. TCRdb independently ran MiXCR on the PCR reads; one entry per CDR3 protein. Of 200,000 to 250,000 distinct CDR3 sequences listed, 11% are singletons. Broader study findings: Two months or so post-transplant, alpha-beta T cells reportedly derived from several hundred expanded graft clones.

The origin of this receptor is a child younger than two with acute myeloid leukemia, due to receive a stem cell transplant. The source was PBMCs, collected before TCRalphabeta/CD19-depleted stem cell transplant. The gene calls are TRBV5-1 and TRBJ2-1; 12 bases are a match to TRBD2. CDR3 coding DNA: TGCGCCAGCAGCCGCCGACTAGCGGGGGAGCTAGTCCATGAGCAGTTCTTC. Its protein product is CASSRRLAGELVHEQFF.